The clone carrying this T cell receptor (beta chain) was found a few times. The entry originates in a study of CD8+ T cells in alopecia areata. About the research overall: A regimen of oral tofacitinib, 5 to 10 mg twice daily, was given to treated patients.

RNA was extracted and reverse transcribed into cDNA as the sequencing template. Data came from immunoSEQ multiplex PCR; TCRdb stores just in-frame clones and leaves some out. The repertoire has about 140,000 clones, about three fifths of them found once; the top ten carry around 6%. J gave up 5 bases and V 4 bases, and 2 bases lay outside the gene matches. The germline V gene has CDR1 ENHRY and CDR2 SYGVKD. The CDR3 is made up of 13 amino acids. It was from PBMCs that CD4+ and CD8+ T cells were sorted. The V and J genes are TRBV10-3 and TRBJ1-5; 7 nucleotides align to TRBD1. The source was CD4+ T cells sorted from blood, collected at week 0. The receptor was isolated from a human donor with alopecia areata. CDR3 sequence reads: CAISGQGHQPQHF. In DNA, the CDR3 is TGTGCCATCAGTGGACAGGGACATCAGCCCCAGCATTTT.